The 30 T cell receptor beta chains reported below all come from one sample, sequenced in a study of T cell responses to AZD1222 COVID-19 vaccine. Sequencing used immunoSEQ multiplex PCR; TCRdb keeps in-frame clones, though not all of them. Of over 150,000 clones in the sample, around 88% are singletons; the top ten hold more than 0.4%. The specimen was peripheral blood, collected on day 0 of AZD1222 vaccination. These receptors came from an adult in good health.

This clone came up once. This sequence joins TRBV10-1 and TRBJ2-1, with D maybe TRBD2 (7 bases). Germline CDR1 and CDR2: WNHNN and SYGVQD (reference sequence). This CDR3 has 16 residues. Trimming pared 2 bases from V and 1 base from J, leaving 12 bases between. CDR3 DNA sequence: TGCGCCAGCAGTGAGGAGGGGGGGGAGTCCTACAATGAGCAGTTCTTC. It encodes CASSEEGGESYNEQFF.

The V gene is TRBV7-9, the J gene TRBJ2-7; 8 nucleotides match TRBD1. Germline V gene lookup returns CDR1 SEHNR and CDR2 FQNEAQ (reference sequence). The CDR3 runs to 12 residues. V was clipped by 7 bases and J by 3 bases; unmatched bases: 2. The CDR3, as DNA: TGTGCCAGCACCGGACAGGGCTACGAGCAGTACTTC. Its translation: CASTGQGYEQYF. Together with reference TRBV7-9 and TRBJ2-7, the CDR3 gives the full variable domain: DTGVSQNPRHKITKRGQNVTFRCDPISEHNRLYWYRQTLGQGPEFLTYFQNEAQLEKSRLLSDRFSAERPKGSFSTLEIQRTEQGDSAMYLCASTGQGYEQYFGPGTRLTVT.

The V gene is TRBV6-1, the J gene TRBJ1-1, with 10 nucleotides matching TRBD1. Per the germline V gene, CDR1 is MNHNS and CDR2 is SASEGT. The ends lost 3 bases at V and 1 base at J; junction bases unmatched: 2. CDR3 length equals 15 residues. The CDR3 loop is CASSEDRGRNTEAFF. The DNA of the CDR3 is TGTGCCAGCAGTGAGGACAGGGGGAGGAACACTGAAGCTTTCTTT.

Remarks on this clone: This sample includes further DNA sequences coding for the same CDR3. This chain connects TRBV9 to TRBJ1-5; unclear D gene. V lost 0 bases and J 2 bases, leaving 6 bases between the germline ends. In germline, CDR1 is SGDLS, CDR2 YYNGEE. This CDR3 region has 14 residues. Here the CDR3 DNA reads TGTGCCAGCAGCGTAGATGGCGGCAATCAGCCCCAGCATTTT. It specifies CASSVDGGNQPQHF. Variable domain in full (rest from reference TRBV9 and TRBJ1-5): DSGVTQTPKHLITATGQRVTLRCSPRSGDLSVYWYQQSLDQGLQFLIQYYNGEERAKGNILERFSAQQFPDLHSELNLSSLELGDSALYFCASSVDGGNQPQHFGDGTRLSIL.

This sequence joins TRBV6-5 and TRBJ2-3, with TRBD2 matching over 13 bases. This CDR3 is 13 amino acids long. Per the germline V gene, CDR1 is MNHEY and CDR2 is SVGAGI. V trimming: 10 bases; J trimming: 5 bases; junction bases outside the gene matches: 3. In nucleotides, the CDR3 is TGTGCCATACTAGCGGGGGGGCAAGATACGCAGTATTTT. It is translated as CAILAGGQDTQYF.

V and J are TRBV28 and TRBJ1-6; 7 nucleotides line up with TRBD1. This CDR3 is built from 14 residues. CDR1 and CDR2 (germline): MDHEN, SYDVKM. Trimming at V came to 6 bases and at J to 6 bases, leaving 5 bases not matched to a gene. In nucleotides, the CDR3 is TGTGCCAGCAGCCCGGGACAGACTAATTCACCCCTCCACTTT. It translates to CASSPGQTNSPLHF.

This chain connects TRBV27 to TRBJ1-5; 9 bases fit TRBD1. Trimming at V came to 0 bases and at J to 3 bases, leaving 6 bases not matched to a gene. The CDR3 runs to 17 residues. The germline V gene has CDR1 MNHEY and CDR2 SMNVEV (reference sequence). The CDR3 here is CASSLSMWTGDNQPQHF. The DNA of the CDR3 is TGTGCCAGCAGTTTATCAATGTGGACAGGGGACAATCAGCCCCAGCATTTT.

This chain joins TRBV4-2 and TRBJ2-5, with 13 positions matching TRBD2. J was trimmed by 5 bases and V by 0 bases; bases with no gene match: 9. Germline V gene data show CDR1 as LGHNA and CDR2 as YNFKEQ. The CDR3 has 18 residues. CDR3 protein: CASSQEETSGRAWETQYF. Written as DNA, the CDR3 is TGTGCCAGCAGCCAAGAAGAAACTAGCGGGAGGGCCTGGGAGACCCAGTACTTC.

The chain employs TRBV4-1 and TRBJ1-1; D unresolved. Trimming cost V 2 bases and J 3 bases, with 13 bases left between them. Germline V lookup: CDR1 MGHRA, CDR2 YSYEKL. CDR3 length: 15 residues. CDR3 DNA: TGCGCCAGCAGCCAAACCGGCCCCCTCGACACTGAAGCTTTCTTT. This sequence encodes CASSQTGPLDTEAFF.

This clone was detected once. The V and J genes are TRBV5-4 and TRBJ2-2; 7 bases agree with TRBD2. J was trimmed by 0 bases and V by 3 bases; bases with no gene match: 5. Germline loops: CDR1 SGHNT, CDR2 YYREEE (reference sequence). The CDR3 extends over 16 amino acids. CDR3 sequence: CASSYGTTTNTGELFF. The CDR3 DNA reads TGTGCCAGCAGCTACGGGACTACAACGAACACCGGGGAGCTGTTTTTT. The variable domain in full, with the rest retrieved from reference TRBV5-4 and TRBJ2-2, is ETGVTQSPTHLIKTRGQQVTLRCSSQSGHNTVSWYQQALGQGPQFIFQYYREEENGRGNFPPRFSGLQFPNYSSELNVNALELDDSALYLCASSYGTTTNTGELFFGEGSRLTVL.

The V and J genes are TRBV7-2 and TRBJ2-7, with 7 bases fitting TRBD1. Per germline, CDR1 SGHTA and CDR2 FQGNSA. J was trimmed by 5 bases and V by 5 bases; bases with no gene match: 9. This CDR3 contains 14 residues. The CDR3 spells CASSQGVLGNEQYF. CDR3 in DNA: TGTGCCAGCAGCCAGGGGGTTCTAGGGAACGAGCAGTACTTC.

This clone has a single count. The chain employs TRBV10-3 and TRBJ1-5, with 7 bases matching TRBD1. Trimming took 3 bases from V and 5 from J; bases not matched to a gene: 7. Germline assignment: CDR1 ENHRY and CDR2 SYGVKD. The CDR3 contains 15 residues. CDR3 in amino acids: CAISDPGTVDQPQHF. The CDR3 bases are TGTGCCATCAGTGATCCTGGGACAGTCGATCAGCCCCAGCATTTT.

This clone was seen only once. V usage is TRBV4-1 and J usage is TRBJ1-2; a weak D match, TRBD1 (6 bases). This CDR3 is 16 amino acids long. V lost 1 base to trimming and J lost 1 base, with 13 bases between them. Germline lookup yields CDR1 MGHRA and CDR2 YSYEKL. CDR3 sequence reads: CASSQGGTPRNYGYTF. Here the CDR3 DNA reads TGCGCCAGCAGCCAAGGGGGGACACCCCGTAACTATGGCTACACCTTC.

V gene TRBV6-5 combines with J gene TRBJ1-5, with a possible D match to TRBD1 (5 bases). CDR3 length equals 14 residues. The ends were cut back, 8 bases at V and 3 bases at J, with 14 bases in the middle. Germline CDR1 MNHEY, CDR2 SVGAGI. The CDR3 DNA is TGTGCCAGCCAATCAGCGGGGCCCAATCAGCCCCAGCATTTT. Encoded protein: CASQSAGPNQPQHF.

The CDR3 bases are TGTGCCAGCAGCCAAGTCGGCCCCGGGGGGGCAGATACGCAGTATTTT. It specifies CASSQVGPGGADTQYF. The chain has TRBV4-2 and TRBJ2-3, with TRBD2 matching 8 bases. Germline values: CDR1 LGHNA, CDR2 YNFKEQ. The CDR3 runs 16 residues. Losses at the gene ends were 1 base for V and 4 bases for J; bases not matched to a gene: 7.

This clone was counted only a few times. The gene calls are TRBV10-3 and TRBJ1-3; D unclear. V lost 3 bases, J lost 0 bases, and 6 bases lay in between. This CDR3 is 14 amino acids long. The V gene's germline CDR1 is ENHRY and CDR2 SYGVKD. CDR3 sequence: CAISDASSGNTIYF. Written as DNA, the CDR3 is TGTGCCATCAGTGATGCTAGCTCTGGAAACACCATATATTTT.

The gene calls are TRBV4-1 and TRBJ2-1; possibly TRBD1 for D (6 bases). This CDR3 has 12 residues. Per germline, CDR1 MGHRA and CDR2 YSYEKL. Trimming cost V 2 bases and J 11 bases, with 10 bases left between them. CDR3 protein: CASSQPRDKQFF. In nucleotides, the CDR3 is TGCGCCAGCAGCCAACCCCGGGACAAGCAGTTCTTC.

This clone showed up just a few times. The rearrangement joins TRBV5-6 to TRBJ1-2; TRBD1 matches 9 bases. The ends lost 4 bases at V and 8 bases at J; junction bases unmatched: 12. Looked up from germline, CDR1 is SGHDT and CDR2 is YYEEEE. This CDR3 is built from 15 residues. The CDR3 loop is CASSLRTGGAEGYTF. CDR3 DNA sequence: TGTGCCAGCAGCCTTAGAACAGGGGGCGCAGAGGGCTACACCTTC.

This chain connects TRBV4-3 to TRBJ1-2; D is unresolved. The CDR3 totals 11 residues. Germline V CDR1 and CDR2: LGHNA, YSLEER. Trimming shortened V by 1 base and J by 13 bases, and 10 bases separated the two germline ends. DNA of the CDR3: TGCGCCAGCAGCCAAGGCCGGGCCCTCACCTTC. Its protein product is CASSQGRALTF.

In DNA form, the CDR3 reads TGTGCCATCAGTGATACCAGGAACTATGGCTACACCTTC. Protein product: CAISDTRNYGYTF. V gene TRBV10-3 combines with J gene TRBJ1-2; D ambiguous. Trimming left V 3 bases short and J 2 bases short, with 7 bases between. The CDR3 covers 13 residues. CDR1 and CDR2 (germline): ENHRY, SYGVKD.

The V and J genes are TRBV11-2 and TRBJ1-3; D gene ambiguous. In germline, CDR1 is SGHAT, CDR2 FQNNGV. This CDR3 region has 15 residues. V was clipped by 6 bases and J by 8 bases, with 20 bases between them. The CDR3: CASSFRWGRKDTIYF. The CDR3 coding sequence is TGTGCCAGCAGTTTTAGGTGGGGAAGGAAAGACACCATATATTTT.

This chain connects TRBV7-2 to TRBJ2-1; D uncertain. The V gene lost 6 bases and the J gene lost 2 bases, with 17 bases spanning the gap. CDR3 length: 16 amino acids. Germline V lookup: CDR1 SGHTA, CDR2 FQGNSA. Here the CDR3 DNA reads TGTGCCAGCAGTCGTGTGGGCCTAGGAGCCTACAATGAGCAGTTCTTC. Protein: CASSRVGLGAYNEQFF.

V usage is TRBV25-1 and J usage is TRBJ2-7; D tentatively reads TRBD1 or TRBD2 (7 bases each). Germline CDR1 reads MGHDK; CDR2 reads SYGVNS. V dropped 2 bases and J dropped 3 bases, with 11 bases sitting between them. The CDR3 extends over 14 amino acids. This chain's CDR3 is CASSEDREGYEQYF. For the CDR3, the DNA is TGTGCCAGCAGTGAAGACAGGGAGGGCTACGAGCAGTACTTC.

This chain joins TRBV25-1 and TRBJ2-3; D gene ambiguous. CDR3 length equals 13 residues. Between the trimmed V and J ends, which lost 5 bases and 4 bases, there was a span of 10 bases. Germline V gene lookup returns CDR1 MGHDK and CDR2 SYGVNS. The CDR3: CASSYPPSDTQYF. In nucleotides, the CDR3 is TGTGCCAGCAGTTATCCACCATCAGATACGCAGTATTTT.

The gene calls are TRBV4-2 and TRBJ2-4; TRBD2 matches 9 bases. V shed 0 bases and J 1 base; nucleotides not matched to a gene: 7. The germline CDR1 and CDR2 sequences are LGHNA and YNFKEQ. This CDR3 has 18 residues. This CDR3 is CASSQEGDSGSAKNIQYF. The CDR3 DNA follows: TGTGCCAGCAGCCAAGAAGGAGATAGCGGGAGTGCCAAAAACATTCAGTACTTC.

This sequence joins TRBV7-9 and TRBJ2-1; 8 bases are shared with TRBD2. The J segment lost 6 bases and the V segment lost 8 bases, leaving 12 bases of the junction unmatched. Germline CDR1 and CDR2: SEHNR and FQNEAQ (reference sequence). The CDR3 is 15 residues long. The chain's CDR3 is CASGRAGGTGNEQFF. CDR3 coding DNA: TGTGCCAGCGGCCGTGCGGGAGGAACGGGCAATGAGCAGTTCTTC. The variable domain in full, with the rest retrieved from reference TRBV7-9 and TRBJ2-1, is DTGVSQNPRHKITKRGQNVTFRCDPISEHNRLYWYRQTLGQGPEFLTYFQNEAQLEKSRLLSDRFSAERPKGSFSTLEIQRTEQGDSAMYLCASGRAGGTGNEQFFGPGTRLTVL.

The chain employs TRBV4-1 and TRBJ2-3, with 7 bases matching TRBD1. Looked up from germline, CDR1 is MGHRA and CDR2 is YSYEKL. V gave up 4 bases and J gave up 0 bases; unmatched junction bases: 4. This CDR3 has 15 residues. The CDR3: CASSLTGSSTDTQYF. CDR3 coding DNA: TGCGCCAGCAGCCTGACAGGGTCTAGCACAGATACGCAGTATTTT.

The V and J genes are TRBV27 and TRBJ1-6, with 8 bases lining up with TRBD1. Germline assignment: CDR1 MNHEY and CDR2 SMNVEV (reference sequence). The ends lost 5 bases at V and 9 bases at J; junction bases unmatched: 9. The CDR3 has 15 amino acids. In nucleotides, the CDR3 is TGTGCCAGCAGTCCCGGTCACAGGGGGGGTTCACCCCTCCACTTT. It translates to CASSPGHRGGSPLHF.

The V gene is TRBV4-3, the J gene TRBJ2-2, with D maybe TRBD2 (5 bases). This CDR3 has 13 amino acids. Deletions cut 1 base from V and 6 bases from J, with 6 bases between. Germline V lookup: CDR1 LGHNA, CDR2 YSLEER. The CDR3 coding sequence is TGCGCCAGCAGCCAAGTGCGGGCCGGGGAGCTGTTTTTT. Its translation is CASSQVRAGELFF.

V and J are TRBV6-6 and TRBJ1-1; possible D gene TRBD1, 6 bases. The V end was cut by 2 bases, the J end by 7 bases, with 11 bases between. CDR1 and CDR2 (germline): MNHNY, SVGAGI (reference sequence). This CDR3 comprises 13 residues. The CDR3 reads CASSYLPGVEAFF. In DNA, the CDR3 is TGTGCCAGCAGTTACCTCCCAGGGGTTGAAGCTTTCTTT.